These 21 T cell receptor beta chains share one sample of origin, sequenced in a study of shared clonotypes between healthy human individuals (dated by TCRdb to 2020 to 2022). CD8 naive samples were obtained by positive selection for CCR7 among CD45RO-negative cells, yielding a CD45RA+CCR7+ population from which TemRA cells were excluded. The library was built by means of the immunoSEQ multiplex PCR assay. TCRdb took over this immuneACCESS table, retaining in-frame rearrangements with V and J assigned. Such tables are incomplete; in checked studies, under half of the missing clones stem from an unresolved V gene, and the remainder is unexplained. Within this sample are 2 million or so clones, with about 95% of them counted one time only. Of the sample, 1.1% is held by the ten largest clones. The sample comprised naive CD8+ T cells sorted from blood. The cell subset or site label on this specimen signifies: CD45RA+CCR7+. These receptors all stem from a man aged 18 to 30 in good health.

The chain joins TRBV4-3 to TRBJ2-1; 7 bases are a match to TRBD2. The CDR3 totals 16 residues. Unmatched junction bases numbered 12, after V lost 0 bases and J lost 10 bases. Germline values: CDR1 LGHNA, CDR2 YSLEER. DNA of the CDR3: TGCGCCAGCAGCCAAGATCTAACGGGAGGCTCCCAGGAGCAGTTCTTC. Translation gives CASSQDLTGGSQEQFF.

Only one count was recorded for this clone. V is TRBV11-2 and J is TRBJ2-7; TRBD2 matches at 13 bases. The V segment lost 3 bases and the J segment 4 bases; nucleotides outside the gene matches: 6. Germline V gene sequence: CDR1 SGHAT, CDR2 FQNNGV. This CDR3 has 16 residues. The CDR3 spells CASSFGAGLAGYEQYF. CDR3 bases: TGTGCCAGCAGCTTTGGGGCGGGACTAGCGGGGTACGAGCAGTACTTC.

This chain uses TRBV6-6 with TRBJ2-7; perhaps TRBD2 as D (6 bases). The CDR3 has 12 amino acids. Trimming stripped 4 bases from V and 5 bases from J, with 9 bases between. CDR1 and CDR2 from the germline V gene are MNHNY and SVGAGI (reference sequence). CDR3 residues: CASSFPGDEQYF. The CDR3 nucleotides are TGTGCCAGCAGTTTCCCGGGGGACGAGCAGTACTTC.

The chain couples TRBV10-2 to TRBJ2-2; a weak D match, TRBD1 (5 bases). V was cut by 2 bases and J by 7 bases, with 14 bases left in between. Germline CDR1 is WSHSY and CDR2 is SAAADI. The CDR3 runs 15 residues. The CDR3 reads CASSETAGYVGELFF. The CDR3 DNA reads TGCGCCAGCAGTGAGACCGCAGGGTACGTCGGGGAGCTGTTTTTT.

This clone was observed a handful of times. The genes are TRBV2 and TRBJ2-7; 10 bases are shared with TRBD1. V dropped 6 bases and J dropped 3; count of bases not matched to a gene: 2. The CDR3 totals 13 residues. The germline gives CDR1 SNHLY, CDR2 FYNNEI. The CDR3 DNA reads TGTGCCAGCAGGGGACAGGGGATCTACGAGCAGTACTTC. Translating it yields CASRGQGIYEQYF.

This chain uses TRBV30 with TRBJ2-3, with unresolved D. CDR1 and CDR2 from the germline V gene are GTSNPN and SVGIG (reference sequence). This CDR3 spans 12 amino acids. V lost 1 base and J lost 8, with 10 bases in between. For the CDR3, the DNA is TGTGCCTGGAGTGATAGGTGGGGTACGCAGTATTTT. It translates to CAWSDRWGTQYF.

J is TRBJ1-6 and V is TRBV28; D remains ambiguous. The V end was cut by 6 bases, the J end by 4 bases, with 16 bases between. This CDR3 region has 16 residues. From germline, CDR1 is MDHEN and CDR2 SYDVKM. CDR3: CASSLRRVGYNSPLHF. The CDR3 DNA sequence: TGTGCCAGCAGCCTACGACGGGTAGGGTATAATTCACCCCTCCACTTT.

In regard to this clone: The same CDR3 arises from other DNA sequences in this sample as well. The V and J genes are TRBV4-3 and TRBJ2-1; D is possibly TRBD2 (6 bases). Trimming shortened V by 0 bases and J by 4 bases, and 10 bases separated the two germline ends. The CDR3 runs 15 residues. In germline, CDR1 is LGHNA, CDR2 YSLEER. CDR3 amino acids: CASSQDGTLYNEQFF. CDR3 bases: TGCGCCAGCAGCCAAGACGGGACTCTATACAATGAGCAGTTCTTC.

This rearrangement joins TRBV6-1 to TRBJ2-5; TRBD2 might be the D (5 bases). The CDR3 sequence is 14 residues long. The V gene lost 4 bases and the J gene lost 5 bases, with 14 bases spanning the gap. Germline values: CDR1 MNHNS, CDR2 SASEGT. The CDR3, as DNA: TGTGCCAGCAGTGGGGGAGTGGCACACGAGACCCAGTACTTC. Residues: CASSGGVAHETQYF.

The chain employs TRBV27 and TRBJ2-3; no definite D call. Germline CDR1 MNHEY, CDR2 SMNVEV (reference sequence). The ends were cut back, 2 bases at V and 3 bases at J, with 12 bases in the middle. CDR3 length: 15 amino acids. This CDR3 is CASSLDPEITDTQYF. The CDR3 bases are TGTGCCAGCAGTTTAGACCCAGAGATAACAGATACGCAGTATTTT.

The chain recombines TRBV2 with TRBJ2-5; D is unclear. Germline V gene lookup returns CDR1 SNHLY and CDR2 FYNNEI. Trimming pared 1 base from V and 0 bases from J, leaving 6 bases between. The CDR3 is made up of 14 amino acids. CDR3 sequence: CASSEDLNQETQYF. CDR3 nucleotide sequence: TGTGCCAGCAGTGAAGACCTGAACCAAGAGACCCAGTACTTC.

The chain joins TRBV7-8 to TRBJ1-1; D perhaps matches TRBD1 (6 bases). There are 15 residues in the CDR3. V lost 1 base to trimming and J lost 0 bases, with 9 bases between them. Germline loops: CDR1 SGHVS, CDR2 FQNEAQ. The CDR3 DNA follows: TGTGCCAGCAGCTTAGGGCAGGGGATGAACACTGAAGCTTTCTTT. It yields the protein CASSLGQGMNTEAFF.

The chain uses TRBV2 and TRBJ1-2; unclear D gene. The ends were cut back, 8 bases at V and 6 bases at J, with 19 bases in the middle. The CDR3 is made up of 14 amino acids. Germline V gives CDR1 SNHLY, CDR2 FYNNEI. CDR3 protein: CASFVGEGINGYTF. Written as DNA, the CDR3 is TGTGCCAGCTTTGTCGGGGAGGGCATAAATGGCTACACCTTC.

The rearrangement joins TRBV7-6 to TRBJ1-2; D might be TRBD1 (5 bases). This CDR3 contains 16 residues. V was cut by 1 base and J by 4 bases, with 16 bases left in between. Germline CDR1 SGHVS, CDR2 FNYEAQ. The CDR3 DNA reads TGTGCCAGCAGCTTAGACCCCCAGGGAAGTGTCTATGGCTACACCTTC. It encodes CASSLDPQGSVYGYTF.

CDR3: CASSESRGGREQFF. CDR3 DNA sequence: TGTGCCAGCAGTGAGAGCCGGGGGGGCCGGGAGCAGTTCTTC. V is TRBV28 and J is TRBJ2-1; 8 nucleotides line up with TRBD2. Germline trimming cut 5 bases from V and 10 bases from J; bases unmatched to any gene: 10. Germline V gives CDR1 MDHEN, CDR2 SYDVKM. The CDR3 has 14 residues.

The chain is built from TRBV7-9 and TRBJ2-5; D is uncertain. V lost 2 bases to trimming and J lost 1 base, with 11 bases between them. Germline CDR1 SEHNR, CDR2 FQNEAQ (reference sequence). The CDR3 consists of 15 residues. Here the CDR3 reads CASSLLGIPQETQYF. The CDR3 DNA reads TGTGCCAGCAGCTTACTGGGTATTCCCCAAGAGACCCAGTACTTC. The full variable domain, rest sourced from reference TRBV7-9 and TRBJ2-5, is DTGVSQNPRHKITKRGQNVTFRCDPISEHNRLYWYRQTLGQGPEFLTYFQNEAQLEKSRLLSDRFSAERPKGSFSTLEIQRTEQGDSAMYLCASSLLGIPQETQYFGPGTRLLVL.

As for this clone: This CDR3 is also generated by other DNA sequences in the sample. The genes are TRBV2 and TRBJ2-3, with D unclear. CDR3 length: 15 residues. The germline V gene encodes CDR1 SNHLY and CDR2 FYNNEI. V shed 0 bases and J shed 2 bases, with 9 bases lying between them. The CDR3 DNA follows: TGTGCCAGCAGTGAAGCGTGGGGATCCACAGATACGCAGTATTTT. This translates into CASSEAWGSTDTQYF.

This chain uses TRBV7-9 with TRBJ1-1; the match to TRBD1 covers 11 bases. V gave up 5 bases and J gave up 1 base; unmatched junction bases: 3. The CDR3 extends over 15 amino acids. Germline loops: CDR1 SEHNR, CDR2 FQNEAQ (reference sequence). Here the CDR3 DNA reads TGTGCCAGCAGCGAAGGACAGGGGGCGAACACTGAAGCTTTCTTT. The encoded protein is CASSEGQGANTEAFF.

The chain recombines TRBV9 with TRBJ2-7; possible D gene TRBD2, 5 bases. Per the germline V gene, CDR1 is SGDLS and CDR2 is YYNGEE. The V end was cut by 2 bases, the J end by 5 bases, with 17 bases between. This CDR3 has 15 residues. The CDR3 spells CASSVSGTGANEQYF. The DNA for the CDR3 is TGTGCCAGCAGCGTCAGCGGCACCGGAGCAAACGAGCAGTACTTC.

Turning to this clone: This sample includes further DNA sequences coding for the same CDR3. The V call is TRBV30, the J call TRBJ1-1; D perhaps matches TRBD1 (5 bases). The CDR3 totals 12 residues. CDR1 and CDR2 from the germline V gene are GTSNPN and SVGIG (reference sequence). Trimming left V 2 bases short and J 5 bases short, with 9 bases between. CDR3: CAWSWGGTEAFF. The CDR3 DNA follows: TGTGCCTGGAGTTGGGGGGGAACTGAAGCTTTCTTT.

The chain links TRBV6-6 to TRBJ1-1; D remains ambiguous. Trimming removed 6 bases at V and 6 bases at J, with 11 bases between. From germline, CDR1 is MNHNY and CDR2 SVGAGI (reference sequence). The length of the CDR3 is 12 residues. CDR3 region: CASSGVWAEAFF. In DNA form, the CDR3 reads TGTGCCAGCAGCGGCGTCTGGGCTGAAGCTTTCTTT.